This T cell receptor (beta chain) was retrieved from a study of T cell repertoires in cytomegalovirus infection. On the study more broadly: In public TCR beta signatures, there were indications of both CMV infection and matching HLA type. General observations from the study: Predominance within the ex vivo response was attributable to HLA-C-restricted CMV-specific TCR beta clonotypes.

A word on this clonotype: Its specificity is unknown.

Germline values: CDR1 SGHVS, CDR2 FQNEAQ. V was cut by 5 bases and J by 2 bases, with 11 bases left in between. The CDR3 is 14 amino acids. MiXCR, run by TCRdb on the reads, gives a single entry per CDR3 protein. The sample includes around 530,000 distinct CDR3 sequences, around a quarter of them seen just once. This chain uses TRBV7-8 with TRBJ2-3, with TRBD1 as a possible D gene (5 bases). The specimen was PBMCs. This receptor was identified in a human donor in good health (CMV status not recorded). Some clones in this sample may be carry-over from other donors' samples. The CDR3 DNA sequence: TGTGCCAGCAGCCCACGACAGAACACAGATACGCAGTATTTT. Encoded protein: CASSPRQNTDTQYF.